This T cell receptor (beta chain) was observed in a study of graft-versus-host responses after intestinal transplantation. Background on the study: Recipients underwent multivisceral, liver-intestinal, or isolated intestinal transplants. Anti-thymocyte globulin induction preceded about 3 years of tacrolimus and steroid maintenance in all recipients. Findings of the study overall: Recipient bone marrow held GvH clones, some seen earlier in ileum or blood.

Investigators treated the graft tissue so that it released intraepithelial and lamina propria lymphocytes. This table comes from immunoSEQ multiplex PCR, and its TCRdb copy is limited to in-frame clones, with some not included. The sample consists of 9,000 to 10,000 clones, 65% to 90% of them appearing once. With regard to this clone: The antigen remains unidentified.

V was clipped by 1 base and J by 1 base, with 4 bases between them. Germline values: CDR1 SGHNT, CDR2 YYREEE (reference sequence). CDR3 size: 13 residues. The gene calls are TRBV5-4 and TRBJ2-3; D unresolved. The TCR sequence derives from a human patient who received an intestinal transplant, so some T cells may come from the graft donor. The sequencing here drew on ileum tissue, taken around 700 days after intestinal transplantation. DNA for the CDR3: TGTGCCAGCAGCTTGACAGGCACAGATACGCAGTATTTT. It is translated as CASSLTGTDTQYF.